These 2 T cell receptor beta chains came from one sample sequenced in a study of identical twins. TCRdb fed the 5' RACE reads into MiXCR, producing one record per CDR3 protein. The table has 500,000 to 650,000 distinct CDR3 sequences, 20% to 25% seen once. These same records also appear under a second study, on yellow fever vaccine responses in identical twins.

Sequencing used CD4+ T cells sorted from blood. Source of these receptors: a woman aged 18-30 years in good health.

The rearrangement links TRBV5-1 to TRBJ2-1; D not resolved. In germline, CDR1 is SGHRS, CDR2 YFSETQ. The V and J ends lost 3 bases and 4 bases respectively, with 8 bases between them. This CDR3 comprises 13 residues. The CDR3 DNA sequence: TGCGCCAGCAGCTCACGGCAGTACAATGAGCAGTTCTTC. Protein: CASSSRQYNEQFF.

There are many counts of this clonotype. This sequence joins TRBV6-1 and TRBJ2-7; TRBD2 aligns across 10 bases. CDR1 is MNHNS, CDR2 SASEGT, per germline. This CDR3 spans 14 amino acids. Losses at the gene ends were 6 bases for V and 2 bases for J; bases not matched to a gene: 4. The CDR3 DNA reads TGTGCCAGCAGACGGACTAGCGGAGCCTACGAGCAGTACTTC. This encodes CASRRTSGAYEQYF.